The T cell receptor beta chain under discussion was sequenced for a study of Graves' ophthalmopathy and Graves' hyperthyroidism. Study information: If no ophthalmopathy appeared within 18 months of follow-up, hyperthyroidism was termed stable. Whole-study results and caveats: Distinction of ophthalmopathy from stable hyperthyroidism by a 13-signature model reached approximately 89% sensitivity and about 80% specificity.

RNA transcripts were the source from which TCR beta CDR3 regions were amplified. First-round RT-PCR used HTBI primers; second-round multiplex PCR followed. In TCRdb, the multiplex PCR reads were re-called with MiXCR into one record per CDR3 protein. The sample lists 560,000 or so distinct CDR3 sequences; approximately 35% were seen once. Hyperthyroidism patients, aged 18 to 65, were newly diagnosed, under 2 months' duration. With respect to this clonotype: Its specificity is not known.

This CDR3 has 15 residues. The V and J ends lost 4 bases and 5 bases respectively, with 15 bases between them. Germline CDR1 reads SGDLS; CDR2 reads YYNGEE. This chain joins TRBV9 and TRBJ2-2; D is tentatively TRBD1 or TRBD2 (5 bases each). This receptor was obtained from an adult man with Graves' hyperthyroidism. The sequenced material came from peripheral blood or thyroid tissue (not recorded which). CDR3 DNA sequence: TGTGCCAGCAGCTCCCGGGACGGATGGACCGGGGAGCTGTTTTTT. Protein sequence: CASSSRDGWTGELFF.